The sequence of this T cell receptor (beta chain) was determined in a study of OX40 agonist ivuxolimab in advanced cancers. Overall study context: The dose-escalation group included hepatocellular carcinoma, melanoma, renal cell carcinoma and head and neck cancer. Partial responses occurred in three patients (one hepatocellular carcinoma, two cutaneous melanoma).

TCRdb keeps only in-frame clones here, not all; method: immunoSEQ multiplex PCR. The sample has approximately 84,000 clones, roughly 82% seen once. The trim removed 5 bases at V and 2 bases at J, leaving 7 bases unmatched. Germline V lookup: CDR1 SQVTM, CDR2 ANQGSEA. The length of the CDR3 is 15 residues. Source: CD4+ or CD8+ T cells sorted from blood, taken in a trial of the OX40 agonist ivuxolimab. The chain is built from TRBV29-1 and TRBJ1-5; TRBD1 matches at 9 bases. This sequence originates from an adult with an advanced solid tumor such as melanoma, head and neck, liver or kidney cancer. CDR3 DNA sequence: TGCAGCGTTCTCACAGGGGGCACGGGCAATCAGCCCCAGCATTTT. Its translation is CSVLTGGTGNQPQHF.